This TCR beta chain was identified in a study of blood T cell repertoires in COVID-19. Sequencing used immunoSEQ multiplex PCR; TCRdb keeps in-frame clones, though not all of them. The sample carries some 300,000 clones, 88% recorded once. The CDR3 runs 14 residues. Per germline, CDR1 LGHDT and CDR2 YNNKEL (reference sequence). Trimming shortened V by 7 bases and J by 7 bases, and 14 bases separated the two germline ends. Sequenced: PBMCs or T cells enriched from blood (not recorded which). The receptor was derived from a woman aged 25 to 39 who had recovered from COVID-19. The V gene is TRBV3-1 (or the pseudogene TRBV3-2), the J gene TRBJ1-6, with TRBD1 as a possible D gene (5 bases). The CDR3 spells CASNRQAVNSPLHF. CDR3 coding DNA: TGTGCCAGCAACAGGCAAGCCGTGAATTCACCCCTCCACTTT.